This T cell receptor beta chain was identified in a study of CD8 T cells in Susac syndrome. A quantity of about 0.5 to 1 ug RNA underwent reverse transcription using random hexamers. TCRdb redid the calling of the immunoSEQ multiplex PCR reads with MiXCR, one entry per CDR3 protein. The profile shows about 170,000 distinct CDR3 sequences, 90% to 96% of them singletons. V was cut by 2 bases and J by 4 bases, with 12 bases left in between. The CDR3 is 14 amino acids. Germline CDR1 is DFQATT and CDR2 is SNEGSKA (reference sequence). Sequenced: CD4+ T cells from PBMCs. The source of this sequence is a human donor with Susac syndrome. The rearrangement links TRBV20-1 to TRBJ1-5; no firm D call. Here the CDR3 DNA reads TGCAGTGCTAGATCTTCGCGGGAAAATCAGCCCCAGCATTTT. Encoded protein: CSARSSRENQPQHF.